The present TCR beta chain was sequenced within a study of T-cell reconstitution after alpha-beta-depleted transplantation in children. The V gene's germline CDR1 is SGHDN and CDR2 FVKESK. This CDR3 comprises 15 residues. The TCRbeta library was prepared with unique molecular identifiers. MiXCR was run by TCRdb on the PCR reads, yielding one entry per CDR3 protein. The data hold approximately 300,000 distinct CDR3 sequences, with about 9.5% observed a single time. As concerns this clonotype: The target antigen is unknown. A junction boundary mismatches the germline segment, possibly from a read error.

Study observations and caveats: Certain patients had high TCRbeta diversity at day 60, and it came from recipient T cells and thymic progenitors that survived. Roughly two months post-transplant, alpha-beta T cells reportedly originated from several hundred graft clones that had expanded.

This sample comprised PBMCs, obtained before TCRalphabeta/CD19-depleted stem cell transplant. The rearrangement joins TRBV14 to TRBJ2-7; D may be TRBD2 (6 bases). This TCR was recovered from a boy less than two years old with acute myeloid leukemia, due to receive a stem cell transplant. In nucleotides, the CDR3 is TGTGACAGCAGCCAAGTCGGGAGTTTGCCCTACGAGCAGTACTTC. Translated, it gives CDSSQVGSLPYEQYF.